What follows are 21 T cell receptor beta chains derived from one specimen sequenced in a study of cytomegalovirus exposure and HLA in healthy donors. The study ran its PCR with 60 Vbeta and 13 Jbeta primers. Measured with immunoSEQ multiplex PCR; TCRdb has only the in-frame clones, and not every one. The table lists 130,000 or so clones, 60% to 85% of them singletons. The sequenced sample was PBMCs. Receptors were obtained from a woman aged 18-29 years in good health and CMV-seronegative.

There are a few counts of this clone. The chain has TRBV4-2 and TRBJ2-1; 10 nucleotides agree with TRBD2. The CDR3 has 17 residues. Germline V gene sequence: CDR1 LGHNA, CDR2 YNFKEQ. V was pared by 4 bases and J by 7 bases, with 13 bases of the junction left unmatched. The CDR3 loop is CASSPWSSGSLINEQFF. The CDR3 DNA is TGTGCCAGCAGCCCCTGGTCTAGCGGGAGTCTCATAAATGAGCAGTTCTTC.

Here the CDR3 DNA reads TGTGCCAGCAGCCGCGGGGGCTGGGACACTGAAGCTTTCTTT. Translated: CASSRGGWDTEAFF. The chain combines TRBV5-4 with TRBJ1-1; D possibly corresponds to TRBD1 (6 bases). V dropped 4 bases and J dropped 3 bases, with 13 bases sitting between them. Germline CDR1 SGHNT, CDR2 YYREEE (reference sequence). The CDR3 loop spans 14 amino acids.

J is TRBJ2-1 and V is TRBV30, with a weak D call TRBD1 (5 bases). V lost 8 bases to trimming and J lost 9 bases, with 20 bases between them. The CDR3 has 13 amino acids. Germline V gene data show CDR1 as GTSNPN and CDR2 as SVGIG (reference sequence). The CDR3 DNA reads TGTGCCGGGTGGACCGCTCTCAGGGTTGAGCAGTTCTTC. Its translation is CAGWTALRVEQFF.

The chain recombines TRBV29-1 with TRBJ1-2; TRBD1 is a possible D gene (6 bases). Germline-derived CDR1 and CDR2 are SQVTM and ANQGSEA. The CDR3 is 12 amino acids. V was cut by 7 bases and J by 4 bases, with 13 bases left in between. CDR3 loop: CSASDSRYGYTF. CDR3 in DNA: TGCAGCGCTTCGGACAGCCGCTATGGCTACACCTTC. Full variable domain (remainder filled in from reference TRBV29-1 and TRBJ1-2): SAVISQKPSRDICQRGTSLTIQCQVDSQVTMMFWYRQQPGQSLTLIATANQGSEATYESGFVIDKFPISRPNLTFSTLTVSNMSPEDSSIYLCSASDSRYGYTFGSGTRLTVV.

In its sample, this clone was seen a few times. The chain couples TRBV5-5 to TRBJ2-1; TRBD1 agrees at 7 bases. The V segment lost 4 bases and the J segment 5 bases; nucleotides outside the gene matches: 12. The CDR3 has 16 amino acids. Germline V gene sequence: CDR1 SGHKS, CDR2 YYEKEE (reference sequence). Here the CDR3 reads CASSTHGIGGHNEQFF. CDR3 nucleotides: TGTGCCAGCAGCACCCACGGAATAGGGGGCCACAATGAGCAGTTCTTC.

There are many counts of this clone. CDR3 region: CASSLGTEYEQYF. The CDR3 DNA reads TGTGCCAGCAGCTTAGGGACAGAATACGAGCAGTACTTC. The chain links TRBV7-8 to TRBJ2-7, with D maybe TRBD1 (6 bases). With 1 base removed from V and 4 bases from J, the gap between germline ends came to 8 bases. This CDR3 has 13 residues. CDR1 is SGHVS and CDR2 is FQNEAQ in the germline V gene. Full variable domain (missing parts from reference TRBV7-8 and TRBJ2-7): GAGVSQSPRYKVAKRGQDVALRCDPISGHVSLFWYQQALGQGPEFLTYFQNEAQLDKSGLPSDRFFAERPEGSVSTLKIQRTQQEDSAVYLCASSLGTEYEQYFGPGTRLTVT.

V is TRBV5-4 and J is TRBJ2-7, with 11 bases that match TRBD2. CDR1 is SGHNT, CDR2 YYREEE, per germline (reference sequence). The CDR3 covers 15 residues. The J segment lost 1 base and the V segment lost 2 bases, leaving 2 bases of the junction unmatched. CDR3 region: CASSLASGRSYEQYF. In nucleotides, the CDR3 is TGTGCCAGCAGCTTAGCTAGCGGGAGGTCCTACGAGCAGTACTTC. The whole variable domain, remainder taken from reference TRBV5-4 and TRBJ2-7, is ETGVTQSPTHLIKTRGQQVTLRCSSQSGHNTVSWYQQALGQGPQFIFQYYREEENGRGNFPPRFSGLQFPNYSSELNVNALELDDSALYLCASSLASGRSYEQYFGPGTRLTVT.

The chain is built from TRBV6-4 and TRBJ2-1, with TRBD2 identical over 11 bases. Germline assignment: CDR1 MRHNA and CDR2 SNTAGT. The CDR3 loop spans 16 amino acids. Trimming at V came to 3 bases and at J to 2 bases, leaving 3 bases not matched to a gene. The CDR3 protein is CASSEMTSGTYNEQFF. The CDR3 DNA follows: TGTGCCAGCAGTGAAATGACTAGCGGGACCTACAATGAGCAGTTCTTC.

J is TRBJ2-1 and V is TRBV7-9, with 9 nucleotides matching TRBD2. CDR3 length: 15 residues. Germline V gene sequence: CDR1 SEHNR, CDR2 FQNEAQ (reference sequence). Unmatched junction bases numbered 3, after V lost 1 base and J lost 5 bases. The CDR3 region is CASSLGLAGNNEQFF. The CDR3 DNA reads TGTGCCAGCAGCTTAGGTCTAGCGGGGAACAATGAGCAGTTCTTC.

This chain joins TRBV6-5 and TRBJ1-2, with D unresolved. Germline values: CDR1 MNHEY, CDR2 SVGAGI. This CDR3 contains 13 residues. Trimming took 6 bases from V and 7 from J, leaving 15 bases between them. CDR3 protein: CASRTEGFGGYTF. In DNA, the CDR3 is TGTGCCAGCAGGACGGAGGGCTTTGGTGGCTACACCTTC.

The CDR3 DNA reads TGTGCCAGCAGCTTGGACCCGGGACAGGGAGTTAATGGCTACACCTTC. It translates to CASSLDPGQGVNGYTF. The chain couples TRBV5-6 to TRBJ1-2, with 9 bases matching TRBD1. The ends lost 0 bases at V and 6 bases at J; junction bases unmatched: 9. CDR3 length equals 16 residues. Germline V gives CDR1 SGHDT, CDR2 YYEEEE.

This chain uses TRBV4-1 with TRBJ1-2; maybe TRBD1 (6 bases). Germline CDR1 and CDR2: MGHRA and YSYEKL. Trimming took 1 base from V and 3 from J, leaving 12 bases between them. This CDR3 contains 15 residues. As DNA, the CDR3 is TGCGCCAGCAGCCAAGTTTATGGGGGCGACTATGGCTACACCTTC. This gives the protein CASSQVYGGDYGYTF.

The chain links TRBV15 to TRBJ1-4, with D possibly matching TRBD1 (5 bases). Germline V gene data show CDR1 as LNHNV and CDR2 as YYDKDF (reference sequence). CDR3 length equals 15 residues. V was pared by 0 bases and J by 4 bases, with 9 bases between. The CDR3 protein is CATSRDLRGNEKLFF. The CDR3 nucleotides are TGTGCCACCAGCAGAGATCTAAGGGGTAATGAAAAACTGTTTTTT.

This clone came up once. This chain links TRBV2 with TRBJ1-3; D gene ambiguous. The CDR3 is 13 amino acids. V lost 4 bases and J lost 4, with 8 bases in between. Germline lookup yields CDR1 SNHLY and CDR2 FYNNEI. The CDR3 here is CASSVGTGNTIYF. For the CDR3, the DNA is TGTGCCAGCAGTGTCGGTACCGGAAACACCATATATTTT.

This chain joins TRBV25-1 and TRBJ2-3, with D possibly being TRBD2 (6 bases). This CDR3 is 14 amino acids long. Per the germline V gene, CDR1 is MGHDK and CDR2 is SYGVNS. V lost 1 base and J lost 8, with 13 bases in between. CDR3 DNA sequence: TGTGCCAGCAGTGAATTTCTGGGGGGAGCTACGCAGTATTTT. This sequence encodes CASSEFLGGATQYF. The variable domain in full, with the rest retrieved from reference TRBV25-1 and TRBJ2-3, is EADIYQTPRYLVIGTGKKITLECSQTMGHDKMYWYQQDPGMELHLIHYSYGVNSTEKGDLSSESTVSRIRTEHFPLTLESARPSHTSQYLCASSEFLGGATQYFGPGTRLTVL.

The genes are TRBV15 and TRBJ1-5; 7 bases fit TRBD1. Germline lookup yields CDR1 LNHNV and CDR2 YYDKDF (reference sequence). V dropped 4 bases and J dropped 3; count of bases not matched to a gene: 3. This CDR3 is 14 amino acids long. The CDR3 sequence is CATSKGQINQPQHF. CDR3 sequence (DNA): TGTGCCACCAGCAAGGGACAGATCAATCAGCCCCAGCATTTT.

This clone has just a few counts. The J gene is TRBJ2-1, the V gene TRBV2, with D possibly matching TRBD2 (6 bases). V was clipped by 6 bases and J by 7 bases, with 19 bases between them. The CDR3 consists of 15 residues. Germline V gene data show CDR1 as SNHLY and CDR2 as FYNNEI. CDR3 DNA: TGTGCCAGCAGCGGAGGGGAATACTCGGGTAATGAGCAGTTCTTC. This translates into CASSGGEYSGNEQFF.

The chain recombines TRBV7-2 with TRBJ2-6, with unresolved D. The CDR3 extends over 14 amino acids. V was trimmed by 5 bases and J by 0 bases, leaving 5 bases between them. Looked up from germline, CDR1 is SGHTA and CDR2 is FQGNSA. CDR3 bases: TGTGCCAGCAGCCACATCTCTGGGGCCAACGTCCTGACTTTC. Its translation is CASSHISGANVLTF.

The chain joins TRBV2 to TRBJ2-1; the D is unclear. The CDR3 length is 13 residues. CDR1 is SNHLY and CDR2 is FYNNEI in the germline V gene. With 0 bases removed from V and 7 bases from J, the gap between germline ends came to 7 bases. This CDR3 reads CASSEARRNEQFF. CDR3 nucleotides: TGTGCCAGCAGTGAAGCAAGGCGGAATGAGCAGTTCTTC.

Written as DNA, the CDR3 is TGTGCCAGCAGCTTAGAAGGGGTTGGATCCTACGAGCAGTACTTC. It yields the protein CASSLEGVGSYEQYF. This rearrangement joins TRBV7-2 to TRBJ2-7; a possible D gene is TRBD1 (5 bases). Germline CDR1 and CDR2: SGHTA and FQGNSA. The CDR3 spans 15 residues. Trimming took off 1 base at V and 1 base at J, with 11 bases between the two ends.

This chain joins TRBV5-1 and TRBJ2-7; 7 nucleotides match TRBD2. Germline V lookup: CDR1 SGHRS, CDR2 YFSETQ. This CDR3 contains 17 residues. V was pared by 2 bases and J by 2 bases, with 13 bases of the junction left unmatched. DNA for the CDR3: TGCGCCAGCAGCTTTTCAGTGTTCCGGGAGGCTACCTACGAGCAGTACTTC. This encodes CASSFSVFREATYEQYF.